These 32 T cell receptor beta chains came from one sample sequenced in a study of T cells in localized non-small cell lung cancer. TCRdb keeps only in-frame clones here, not all; method: immunoSEQ multiplex PCR. Of more than 2,500 clones in the sample, around 22% were seen once. Material: lung tumor tissue, obtained before any cancer treatment. The source is an older female donor with stage I lung adenocarcinoma.

The chain links TRBV28 to TRBJ2-6; 10 bases are a match to TRBD1. CDR1 is MDHEN, CDR2 SYDVKM, per germline. J was trimmed by 0 bases and V by 9 bases; bases with no gene match: 5. CDR3 length: 16 amino acids. The CDR3 DNA reads TGTGCCAGTAGGAGGACAGGGGGCTCTGGGGCCAACGTCCTGACTTTC. Translating gives CASRRTGGSGANVLTF.

The chain couples TRBV6-9 to TRBJ2-1, with TRBD1 matching over 9 bases. The CDR3 has 14 amino acids. Germline CDR1 and CDR2: MNHGY and SVAAGI. Losses at the gene ends were 5 bases for V and 6 bases for J; bases not matched to a gene: 5. CDR3 nucleotide sequence: TGTGCCAGCAGTACCTGGGACAGGGTCAATGAGCAGTTCTTC. It translates to CASSTWDRVNEQFF.

This clone is deemed medium-sized. This chain connects TRBV11-3 to TRBJ2-2; D remains ambiguous. Trimming left V 2 bases short and J 2 bases short, with 6 bases between. Germline-derived CDR1 and CDR2 are SGHNT and YENEEA. This CDR3 region has 14 residues. Written as DNA, the CDR3 is TGTGCCAGCAGCTTATTGGTAAACACCGGGGAGCTGTTTTTT. It is translated as CASSLLVNTGELFF.

The rearrangement links TRBV19 to TRBJ2-7; D is undetermined. Germline CDR1 is LNHDA and CDR2 is SQIVND (reference sequence). With 1 base removed from V and 6 bases from J, the gap between germline ends came to 13 bases. This CDR3 spans 14 amino acids. Here the CDR3 reads CASSIGSFTTEQYF. The CDR3 DNA follows: TGTGCCAGTAGTATAGGGAGCTTCACAACCGAGCAGTACTTC.

The rearrangement uses TRBV11-3 and TRBJ2-4; TRBD2 matches at 7 bases. The CDR3 extends over 16 amino acids. V lost 7 bases and J lost 2; bases outside the gene matches: 11. CDR1 is SGHNT and CDR2 is YENEEA in the germline V gene. The CDR3 reads CASITPGGGPKNIQYF. DNA of the CDR3: TGTGCCAGCATTACCCCTGGGGGGGGACCCAAAAACATTCAGTACTTC.

The CDR3, as DNA: TGTGCCACCAGCAGAGATCTGTGGGCAGGGGGTCACGAGCAGTACTTC. Amino acid sequence: CATSRDLWAGGHEQYF. This chain links TRBV15 with TRBJ2-7; TRBD1 matches at 7 bases. The germline gives CDR1 LNHNV, CDR2 YYDKDF (reference sequence). Losses at the gene ends were 0 bases for V and 5 bases for J; bases not matched to a gene: 10. This CDR3 is built from 16 residues. The variable domain in full, completed from reference TRBV15 and TRBJ2-7, reads DAMVIQNPRYQVTQFGKPVTLSCSQTLNHNVMYWYQQKSSQAPKLLFHYYDKDFNNEADTPDNFQSRRPNTSFCFLDIRSPGLGDTAMYLCATSRDLWAGGHEQYFGPGTRLTVT.

V is TRBV9 and J is TRBJ1-5, with 7 nucleotides matching TRBD1. CDR3 length: 15 residues. The germline gives CDR1 SGDLS, CDR2 YYNGEE. Trimming took 5 bases from V and 7 from J; bases not matched to a gene: 12. DNA for the CDR3: TGTGCCAGCAGAACCCGGCAGACAGGGTCCCAGCCCCAGCATTTT. It is translated as CASRTRQTGSQPQHF.

This clone showed up just a few times. This chain uses TRBV6-8 with TRBJ2-7; 9 bases line up with TRBD1. This CDR3 contains 15 residues. The germline V gene encodes CDR1 MNHGY and CDR2 SAAAGT. Germline trimming cut 6 bases from V and 1 base from J; bases unmatched to any gene: 7. CDR3 coding DNA: TGTGCCAGCAGGGAGGACAGGGGAGTTTCCTACGAGCAGTACTTC. Translated: CASREDRGVSYEQYF.

In this sample, this clone turned up a few times. The V and J genes are TRBV9 and TRBJ2-5; no clear D. The V end was cut by 4 bases, the J end by 0 bases, with 4 bases between. The CDR3 spans 12 residues. Germline loops: CDR1 SGDLS, CDR2 YYNGEE. This CDR3 reads CASSQNQETQYF. As DNA, the CDR3 is TGTGCCAGCAGCCAAAACCAAGAGACCCAGTACTTC.

The genes are TRBV5-1 and TRBJ1-3; 7 bases agree with TRBD1. CDR3 length: 15 amino acids. Looked up from germline, CDR1 is SGHRS and CDR2 is YFSETQ. J lost 4 bases, V lost 0 bases, and 4 bases had no gene match. The CDR3 here is CASSLGQGLGNTIYF. CDR3 in DNA: TGCGCCAGCAGCTTGGGACAGGGCTTAGGAAACACCATATATTTT.

V gene TRBV28 combines with J gene TRBJ1-6; unclear D gene. CDR1 is MDHEN, CDR2 SYDVKM, per germline. CDR3 length equals 12 residues. The germline V and J ends were trimmed by 6 bases and 5 bases, with 5 bases remaining between them. The CDR3 nucleotides read TGTGCCAGCAGGCGCCATAATTCACCCCTCCACTTT. Protein: CASRRHNSPLHF.

This CDR3 is CASSWSDQPQHF. The CDR3 nucleotides are TGTGCCAGCAGTTGGAGCGATCAGCCCCAGCATTTT. The rearrangement uses TRBV28 and TRBJ1-5; D ambiguous. With 4 bases removed from V and 5 bases from J, the gap between germline ends came to 6 bases. The CDR3 has 12 amino acids. Germline V gene lookup returns CDR1 MDHEN and CDR2 SYDVKM.

The chain joins TRBV29-1 to TRBJ2-1; no definite D call. Germline values: CDR1 SQVTM, CDR2 ANQGSEA. This CDR3 region has 12 residues. Deletions cut 3 bases from V and 8 bases from J, with 11 bases between. The CDR3 sequence: CSVDSPPHEQFF. The CDR3 bases are TGCAGCGTTGACTCCCCCCCGCATGAGCAGTTCTTC.

This chain joins TRBV19 and TRBJ2-5; D unclear. V was pared by 1 base and J by 7 bases, with 16 bases between. The CDR3 length is 15 residues. Germline V CDR1 and CDR2: LNHDA, SQIVND (reference sequence). The CDR3 DNA reads TGTGCCAGTAGTATAGCCGCAACAGCTTCGTGGACCCAGTACTTC. It is translated as CASSIAATASWTQYF.

The J gene is TRBJ2-3, the V gene TRBV19, with D possibly being TRBD2 (5 bases). CDR1 and CDR2 (germline): LNHDA, SQIVND (reference sequence). This CDR3 has 17 amino acids. With 5 bases removed from V and 4 bases from J, the gap between germline ends came to 22 bases. CDR3 region: CASSSRPGRALADTQYF. The CDR3 nucleotides read TGTGCCAGTAGTTCCCGCCCTGGGCGGGCCCTTGCAGATACGCAGTATTTT.

The V gene is TRBV19, the J gene TRBJ1-3; D unclear. Deletions cut 5 bases from V and 0 bases from J, with 11 bases between. CDR1 LNHDA and CDR2 SQIVND come from the germline V gene (reference sequence). The CDR3 contains 15 residues. In DNA form, the CDR3 reads TGTGCCAGTAGTGCATGGGGAAACTCTGGAAACACCATATATTTT. Amino acids: CASSAWGNSGNTIYF.

The J gene is TRBJ1-5, the V gene TRBV6-8, with D perhaps matching TRBD1 (5 bases). Germline V gene data show CDR1 as MNHGY and CDR2 as SAAAGT. Between the trimmed V and J ends, which lost 10 bases and 0 bases, there was a span of 13 bases. CDR3 length equals 14 residues. In nucleotides, the CDR3 is TGTGCCATCGGAACAGGAGATAGCAATCAGCCCCAGCATTTT. This sequence encodes CAIGTGDSNQPQHF.

The rearrangement uses TRBV7-7 and TRBJ2-1; 9 bases are a match to TRBD2. The CDR3 is 14 amino acids. Germline CDR1 and CDR2: SSHAT and FNYEAQ (reference sequence). V dropped 3 bases and J dropped 7; count of bases not matched to a gene: 4. The CDR3 here is CASSFGGRGNEQFF. CDR3 nucleotides: TGTGCCAGCAGCTTCGGCGGGAGGGGTAATGAGCAGTTCTTC.

The CDR3 loop reads CASSRSGGNQPQHF. The CDR3 region has the DNA TGTGCCAGCAGCCGAAGCGGTGGCAATCAGCCCCAGCATTTT. The rearrangement joins TRBV9 to TRBJ1-5; D remains ambiguous. This CDR3 spans 14 amino acids. CDR1 and CDR2 (germline): SGDLS, YYNGEE. Trimming shortened V by 4 bases and J by 2 bases, and 10 bases separated the two germline ends.

This chain links TRBV11-3 with TRBJ2-2; D remains unclear. In germline, CDR1 is SGHNT, CDR2 YENEEA. Trimming took 5 bases from V and 5 from J, leaving 12 bases between them. CDR3 length equals 14 residues. The CDR3 reads CASSPLPVTGELFF. Here the CDR3 DNA reads TGTGCCAGCAGCCCATTACCGGTGACCGGGGAGCTGTTTTTT.

Only a few counts were recorded for this clone. The chain is built from TRBV6-8 and TRBJ1-5; D gene unclear. There are 13 residues in the CDR3. Germline CDR1 and CDR2: MNHGY and SAAAGT. V gave up 6 bases and J gave up 4 bases, with 10 bases separating them. The CDR3 DNA reads TGTGCCAGCAGAGAACGAGGGAATCAGCCCCAGCATTTT. This codes for CASRERGNQPQHF.

The gene calls are TRBV11-3 and TRBJ1-3; D call uncertain. The CDR3 is 14 amino acids. From germline, CDR1 is SGHNT and CDR2 YENEEA. V lost 6 bases to trimming and J lost 0 bases, with 9 bases between them. This CDR3 is CASSYISSGNTIYF. CDR3 bases: TGTGCCAGCAGTTATATATCCTCTGGAAACACCATATATTTT.

Only a few counts were recorded for this clone. The gene calls are TRBV30 and TRBJ1-2; no clear D. CDR1 and CDR2 (germline): GTSNPN, SVGIG (reference sequence). CDR3 size: 13 residues. Trimming pared 0 bases from V and 4 bases from J, leaving 9 bases between. CDR3 amino acids: CAWSVKSSYGYTF. In DNA, the CDR3 is TGTGCCTGGAGTGTTAAATCCAGCTATGGCTACACCTTC.

This clone has a handful of counts. This rearrangement joins TRBV6-8 to TRBJ2-6, with D possibly TRBD1 on 6 matching bases. Germline CDR1 MNHGY, CDR2 SAAAGT. Trimming cost V 0 bases and J 2 bases, with 11 bases left between them. The CDR3 has 17 amino acids. DNA of the CDR3: TGTGCCAGCAGTTACTCGGCAACAGGGACTGGGGCCAACGTCCTGACTTTC. It encodes CASSYSATGTGANVLTF.

The chain is built from TRBV11-3 and TRBJ2-7; 7 bases align to TRBD1. The CDR3 is 15 residues long. Germline lookup yields CDR1 SGHNT and CDR2 YENEEA. J was trimmed by 3 bases and V by 5 bases; bases with no gene match: 10. The DNA of the CDR3 is TGTGCCAGCAGCCCAACAGGGGACGGTTACTACGAGCAGTACTTC. Protein product: CASSPTGDGYYEQYF.

There are a few counts of this clone. The V call is TRBV11-3, the J call TRBJ2-7, with TRBD2 identical over 7 bases. J was trimmed by 5 bases and V by 0 bases; bases with no gene match: 4. Germline V gene lookup returns CDR1 SGHNT and CDR2 YENEEA. The CDR3 totals 14 residues. The CDR3 reads CASSLEGRGNEQYF. For the CDR3, the DNA is TGTGCCAGCAGCTTAGAGGGGAGGGGAAACGAGCAGTACTTC.

This sequence joins TRBV2 and TRBJ2-1, with unresolved D. V lost 3 bases and J 7 bases, leaving 7 bases between the germline ends. The CDR3 loop spans 12 amino acids. In germline, CDR1 is SNHLY, CDR2 FYNNEI. The CDR3 here is CASSESGNEQFF. DNA for the CDR3: TGTGCCAGCAGTGAGTCCGGGAATGAGCAGTTCTTC.

This chain connects TRBV28 to TRBJ2-5; TRBD2 matches at 8 bases. This CDR3 spans 14 amino acids. CDR1 and CDR2 (germline): MDHEN, SYDVKM. V lost 8 bases and J lost 3; bases outside the gene matches: 8. Here the CDR3 reads CASELAGSKETQYF. The CDR3 DNA is TGTGCCAGCGAATTAGCGGGGTCTAAAGAGACCCAGTACTTC.

This clone is labeled medium-sized. This chain joins TRBV11-3 and TRBJ2-3, with TRBD1 matching over 9 bases. The CDR3 sequence is 17 residues long. CDR1 is SGHNT, CDR2 YENEEA, per germline. J gave up 1 base and V 2 bases, and 7 bases lay outside the gene matches. CDR3 residues: CASSLTGTGSGTDTQYF. The CDR3 coding sequence is TGTGCCAGCAGCTTAACGGGGACAGGGTCCGGCACAGATACGCAGTATTTT.

This clone is judged medium-sized (0.01 to 0.1%). The chain has TRBV11-3 and TRBJ1-2; weak D call: TRBD1 (5 bases). This CDR3 comprises 14 residues. Trimming cost V 5 bases and J 4 bases, with 14 bases left between them. CDR1 is SGHNT and CDR2 is YENEEA in the germline V gene. CDR3 in amino acids: CASSPEGRGYGYTF. The CDR3, as DNA: TGTGCCAGCAGCCCTGAGGGACGAGGCTATGGCTACACCTTC.

The chain carries TRBV28 and TRBJ1-5; D is possibly TRBD1 (5 bases). V was pared by 5 bases and J by 5 bases, with 16 bases between. The CDR3 length is 15 residues. Germline loops: CDR1 MDHEN, CDR2 SYDVKM. The CDR3 sequence is CASSPPGTDHQPQHF. CDR3 DNA sequence: TGTGCCAGCAGTCCCCCTGGGACTGATCATCAGCCCCAGCATTTT.

This clone was counted a few times. The chain combines TRBV9 with TRBJ2-3, with D perhaps matching TRBD1 or TRBD2 (5 bases each). The CDR3 length is 16 residues. Per germline, CDR1 SGDLS and CDR2 YYNGEE. Trimming took off 5 bases at V and 2 bases at J, with 18 bases between the two ends. The CDR3, as DNA: TGTGCCAGCAGTCTTAGAGGGGTCTTTCCCACAGATACGCAGTATTTT. It yields the protein CASSLRGVFPTDTQYF.